The sequence of this T cell receptor (beta chain) was determined in a study of OX40 agonist ivuxolimab in advanced cancers. With respect to the entire study: Ivuxolimab was a fully human IgG2 agonistic monoclonal antibody targeting the costimulatory receptor OX40 (CD134). Patients were allowed to have had prior anti-PD-1, anti-PD-L1 or anti-CTLA-4 therapy, and 40% to 45% of the dose-escalation patients had been treated with checkpoint inhibitors. Three dose-escalation patients achieved partial responses, one with hepatocellular carcinoma and two with cutaneous melanoma. The paper reports the monotherapy dose-escalation portion (N ≈ 52 patients) of the phase I ivuxolimab trial. Peripheral TCRbeta sequencing aimed to test whether ivuxolimab altered TCR sequence diversity and caused clonal T-cell expansion. Intravenous ivuxolimab was administered to patients every 2 weeks at six dose levels: 0.01, 0.1, 0.3, 1.5, 3 and 10 mg/kg. Of the roughly 52 dose-escalation patients, hepatocellular carcinoma was present in about 20, melanoma in some 15, renal cell carcinoma in 9 and head and neck cancer in 9. In the dose-escalation cohort, approximately 82% of patients were male, and the mean age was around 60 years, with a range of about 23 to 90. Paper-wide results and their limitations: Low levels of normalized T-cell clonal expansion were also shown by some nonresponding patients. In the 0.1-3.0 mg/kg groups, partial responders were among the patients with the lowest normalized peripheral clonal expansion, particularly in CD8+ T cells. Which antigens the clonally expanded peripheral T cells were specific for was not determined. After ivuxolimab, CD8+ T cells had more expanded clones than CD4+ T cells on average. At doses of 0.1 to 3.0 mg/kg, clonal expansion of both CD4+ and CD8+ blood T cells was observed from baseline to week 6.

Genomic DNA was isolated from the sorted cells so that the TCRbeta CDR3 region could be sequenced. The immunoSEQ Assay was used to sequence the TCRbeta CDR3 regions. TCRdb mirrors the immuneACCESS table, restricted to in-frame sequences. Some clones are absent from its copies; in checked studies, under half trace to an unresolved V gene, and the reason for the others is unknown. For this sample the table gives roughly 81,000 clones, of which 80% to 90% were detected only once. The ten largest clones represent roughly 6% of the sample. Trimming takes 3 bases from V and 5 bases from J, and the germline ends sit 13 bases apart. Via the germline V gene, CDR1 is KGHSH and CDR2 LQKENI. There are 14 amino acids in the CDR3, from cysteine to phenylalanine inclusive. Of all the DNA, just the CDR3 is kept, 42 bases in frame from base 1. Patients with a history of autoimmune disease or receiving systemic immunosuppression were excluded from the trial. Peripheral blood for TCR sequencing was collected from all dose cohorts at baseline, on cycle 4 day 1, and on cycle 7 day 1. Samples were obtained from an open-label, multicenter, first-in-human phase I dose-escalation trial of ivuxolimab. Adults with locally advanced or metastatic head and neck squamous cell, hepatocellular, melanoma or renal cell carcinoma were enrolled in the trial. Before TCR sequencing, CD4+ T cells and CD8+ T cells were sorted from peripheral blood as separate populations.

In the case of this clone: The antigen it recognizes is unknown. There are no base qualities to consult, and no much larger clone falls within one base.

The receptor's source is an adult with an advanced solid tumor such as melanoma, head and neck, liver or kidney cancer. The chain was built from TRBV18 and TRBJ1-1, with the D gene uncertain. The source material was CD4+ or CD8+ T cells sorted from blood, sampled in a trial of the OX40 agonist ivuxolimab. The nucleotide sequence reads as follows: TGTGCCAGCTCACCTTCCCGGACGGGGACTGAAGCTTTCTTT. It encodes CASSPSRTGTEAFF.